The T cell receptor (beta chain) under discussion was sequenced for a study of PD-L1 blockade in urothelial cancer (dated by TCRdb to about 2017). Background for the entire study: Therapy was started in the mid-2010s for all patients, and atezolizumab 1,200 mg was administered intravenously every 3 weeks. About 85% of the 29 patients were males with bladder-origin urothelial cancer, and about two thirds of the roughly 30 reported a prior smoking history. Patients had an ECOG performance status of 0 or 1 and had received between 0 and 3 prior chemotherapy regimens. Blood samples were analyzed 3 weeks after the start of treatment (second dose) and 6 weeks after the start of treatment. Blood samples gave median yields of roughly 150,000 T cells and 83,000 or so unique TCRs, along with a median clonality of about 0.084. The study, an exploratory multi-omic analysis, examined somatic, immune and clinical correlates of response to PD-L1 blockade with atezolizumab in urothelial cancer. Pretreatment tumor samples, along with matched peripheral blood serially collected before and after atezolizumab treatment, were subjected to TCR sequencing. Progression-free survival longer than 6 months counted as durable clinical benefit, and TCR features were additionally tested against both progression-free and overall survival. In the same patients, pretreatment tumors underwent whole exome sequencing and RNA sequencing in addition to TCR sequencing. Durable clinical benefit was achieved by nine patients but not by the remaining 20. Pretreatment blood TCR-seq was available for twenty-nine patients, at least one posttreatment blood collection was obtained for some 25 patients, and tumor TCR-seq was available for some 25 patients.

Points the paper makes about the study in general: A pretreatment peripheral blood TCR clonality below the median was linked to improved progression-free and overall survival. Because the sample size was small (n ≈ 27) and many exploratory analyses were performed, the results are intended to be hypothesis-generating. Greater expansion of tumor-associated TCR clones in peripheral blood 3 weeks after the start of treatment was observed in patients with durable benefit (n ≈ 22, p = 0.022).

To estimate absolute template abundance from read counts, synthetic TCR analog templates were spiked into each PCR. Using the immunoSEQ assay, TCRbeta CDR3 regions were amplified from genomic DNA with bias-controlled V and J gene primers. Rearranged TCRbeta segments were sequenced at approximately 20X coverage. Concerning the study's data processing: Sequencing errors were corrected by clustering, and CDR3s were annotated against IMGT so that V, D and J genes could be assigned. Out-of-frame and stop-codon sequences were excluded, and only productive TCRbeta rearrangements were used in downstream analyses. Clonality was calculated as one minus the Shannon entropy normalized by the log of the number of unique productive sequences. Clones differing between time points or between blood and tumor were identified using Fisher's exact test with Benjamini-Hochberg correction, with an adjusted p below 0.01 applied as the threshold. The table was pulled from immuneACCESS by TCRdb, which kept in-frame rearrangements only. Such tables lose some clones; where checked, under half of the loss comes from unresolved V genes, and the rest has no known cause. V and J calls and clone size are those listed in that table; D and trimming were worked out from the DNA. The sample yields 25,000 to 35,000 clones; 80% to 85% were counted once. The top ten clones comprise roughly 3% of the sample.

The time point label here, explained by the study, means: peripheral blood 6 weeks after treatment start. A total of about 31 patients with locally advanced or metastatic urothelial carcinoma, treated at Memorial Sloan Kettering on a trial protocol, made up the cohort. Peripheral blood mononuclear cells were collected pretreatment and during treatment, with between 1 and 8 total time points obtained per patient. The Qiagen DNeasy Blood extraction kit was used to purify genomic DNA from total PBMCs and tumor samples. PBMCs were collected pretreatment and during treatment and were isolated and stored as previously described. V and J lose 2 bases and 4 bases, and a span of 6 bases separates them. Measured from the cysteine to the phenylalanine, the CDR3 is 12 residues long. Kept here is only the CDR3 DNA, which spans 36 bases and is read in frame from base 1. The germline V gene specifies SGHTA as CDR1 and FQGNSA as CDR2.

About this clone itself: It lacks a known antigen. Per-base qualities were not stored, and no clone one base away is much larger.

The chain couples TRBV7-2 to TRBJ2-7, with the D gene not clear enough to name. This specimen was PBMCs, taken around atezolizumab (anti-PD-L1) treatment. The origin of this receptor is a man aged 70 or older with urothelial cancer. The DNA sequence is given as TGTGCCAGCAGCTTAACGAGGTACGAGCAGTACTTC. Translation gives CASSLTRYEQYF.